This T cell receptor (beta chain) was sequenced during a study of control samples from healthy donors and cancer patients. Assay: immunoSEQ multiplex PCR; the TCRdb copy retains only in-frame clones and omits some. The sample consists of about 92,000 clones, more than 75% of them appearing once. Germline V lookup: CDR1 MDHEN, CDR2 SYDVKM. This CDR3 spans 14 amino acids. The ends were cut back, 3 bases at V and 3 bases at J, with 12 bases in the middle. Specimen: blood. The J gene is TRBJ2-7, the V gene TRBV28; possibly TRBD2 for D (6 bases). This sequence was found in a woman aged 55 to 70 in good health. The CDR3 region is CASSFSIAVYEQYF. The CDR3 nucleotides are TGTGCCAGCAGTTTCTCCATAGCGGTCTACGAGCAGTACTTC.